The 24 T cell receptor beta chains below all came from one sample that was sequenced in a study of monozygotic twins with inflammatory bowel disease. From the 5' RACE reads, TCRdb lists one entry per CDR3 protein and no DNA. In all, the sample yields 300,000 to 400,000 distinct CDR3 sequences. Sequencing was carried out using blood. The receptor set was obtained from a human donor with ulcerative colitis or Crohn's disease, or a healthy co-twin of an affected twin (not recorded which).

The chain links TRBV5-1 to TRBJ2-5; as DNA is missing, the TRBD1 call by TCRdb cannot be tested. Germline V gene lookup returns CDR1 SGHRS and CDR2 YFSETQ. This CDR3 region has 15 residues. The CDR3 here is CASSWSAGARETQYF.

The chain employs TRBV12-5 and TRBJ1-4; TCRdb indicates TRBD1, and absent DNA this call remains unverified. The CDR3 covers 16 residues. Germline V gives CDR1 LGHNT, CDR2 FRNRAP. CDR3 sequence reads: CASGLVLSGFNEKLFF. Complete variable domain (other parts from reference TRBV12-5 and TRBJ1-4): DARVTQTPRHKVTEMGQEVTMRCQPILGHNTVFWYRQTMMQGLELLAYFRNRAPLDDSGMPKDRFSAEMPDATLATLKIQPSEPRDSAVYFCASGLVLSGFNEKLFFGSGTQLSVL.

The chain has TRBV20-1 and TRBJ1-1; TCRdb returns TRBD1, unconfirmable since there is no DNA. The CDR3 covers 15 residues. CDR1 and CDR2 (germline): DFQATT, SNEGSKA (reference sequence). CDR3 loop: CSARGGAGLNTEAFF.

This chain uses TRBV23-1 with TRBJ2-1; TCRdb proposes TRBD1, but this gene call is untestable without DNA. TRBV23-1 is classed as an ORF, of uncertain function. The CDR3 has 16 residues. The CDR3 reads CASSQWGETDYNEQFF.

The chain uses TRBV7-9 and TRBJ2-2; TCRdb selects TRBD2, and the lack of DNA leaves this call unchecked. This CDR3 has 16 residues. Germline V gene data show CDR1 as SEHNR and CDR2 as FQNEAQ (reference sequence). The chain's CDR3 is CASSLAGTYSTGELFF.

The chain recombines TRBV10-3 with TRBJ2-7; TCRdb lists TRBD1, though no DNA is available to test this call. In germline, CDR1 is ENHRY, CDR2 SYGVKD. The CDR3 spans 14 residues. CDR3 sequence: CAISERTGGGEQYF.

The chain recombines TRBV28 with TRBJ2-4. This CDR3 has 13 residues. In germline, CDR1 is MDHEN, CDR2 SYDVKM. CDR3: CASSLRFKNIQYF.

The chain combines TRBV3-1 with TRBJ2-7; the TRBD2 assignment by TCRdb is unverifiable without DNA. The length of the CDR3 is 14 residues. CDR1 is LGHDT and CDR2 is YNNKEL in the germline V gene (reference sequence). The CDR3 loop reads CASSLGTSPYEQYF.

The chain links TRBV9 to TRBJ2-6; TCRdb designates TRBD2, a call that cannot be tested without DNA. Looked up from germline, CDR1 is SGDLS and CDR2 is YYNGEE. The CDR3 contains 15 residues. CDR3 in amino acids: CASSQGTAGANVLTF.

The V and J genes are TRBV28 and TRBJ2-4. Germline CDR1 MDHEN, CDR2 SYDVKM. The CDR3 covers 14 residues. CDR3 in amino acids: CASSPFGRENIQYF.

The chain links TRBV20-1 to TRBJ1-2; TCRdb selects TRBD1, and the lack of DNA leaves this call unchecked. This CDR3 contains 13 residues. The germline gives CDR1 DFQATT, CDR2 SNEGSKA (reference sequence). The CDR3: CSARSDREGGYTF.

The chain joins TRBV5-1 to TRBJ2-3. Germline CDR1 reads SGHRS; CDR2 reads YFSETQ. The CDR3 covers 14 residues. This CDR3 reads CASSLDSSADTQYF.

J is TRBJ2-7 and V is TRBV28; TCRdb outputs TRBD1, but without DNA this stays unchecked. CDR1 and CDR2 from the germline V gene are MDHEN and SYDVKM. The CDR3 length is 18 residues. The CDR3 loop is CASSLWGVGTGDSYEQYF.

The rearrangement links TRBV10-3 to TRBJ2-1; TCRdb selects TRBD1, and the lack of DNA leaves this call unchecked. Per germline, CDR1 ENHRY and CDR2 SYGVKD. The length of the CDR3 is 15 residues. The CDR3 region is CAISEYAPGDNEQFF.

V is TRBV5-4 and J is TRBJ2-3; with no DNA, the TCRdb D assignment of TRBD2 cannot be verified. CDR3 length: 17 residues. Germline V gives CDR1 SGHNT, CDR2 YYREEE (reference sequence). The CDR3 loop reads CASSLGLAGANTDTQYF.

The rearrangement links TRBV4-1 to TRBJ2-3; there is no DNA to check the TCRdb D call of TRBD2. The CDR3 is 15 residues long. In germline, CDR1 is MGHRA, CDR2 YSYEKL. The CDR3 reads CASSQGEGSTDTQYF.

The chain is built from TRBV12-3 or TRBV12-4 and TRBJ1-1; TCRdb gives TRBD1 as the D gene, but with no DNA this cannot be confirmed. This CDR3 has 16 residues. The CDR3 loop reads CASSLAGSRGQSEAFF.

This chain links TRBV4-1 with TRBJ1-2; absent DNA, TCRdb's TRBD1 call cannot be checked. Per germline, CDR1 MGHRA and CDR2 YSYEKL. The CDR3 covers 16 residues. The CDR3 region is CASSQPRQGSNYGYTF.

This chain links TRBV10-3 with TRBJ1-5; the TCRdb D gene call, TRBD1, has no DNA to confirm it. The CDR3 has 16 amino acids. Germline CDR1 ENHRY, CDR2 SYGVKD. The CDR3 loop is CAISDPGQEVGQPQHF.

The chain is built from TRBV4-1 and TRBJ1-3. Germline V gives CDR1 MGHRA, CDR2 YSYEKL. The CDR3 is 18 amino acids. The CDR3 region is CASSQEGGRLTSGNTIYF.

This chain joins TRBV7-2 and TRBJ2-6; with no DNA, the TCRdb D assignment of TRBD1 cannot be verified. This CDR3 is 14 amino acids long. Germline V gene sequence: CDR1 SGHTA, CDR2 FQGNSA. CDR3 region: CASSQQAGANVLTF.

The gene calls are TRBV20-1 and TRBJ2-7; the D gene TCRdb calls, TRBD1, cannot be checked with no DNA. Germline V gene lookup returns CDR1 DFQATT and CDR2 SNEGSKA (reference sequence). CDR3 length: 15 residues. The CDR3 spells CSARDAGTSSYEQYF.

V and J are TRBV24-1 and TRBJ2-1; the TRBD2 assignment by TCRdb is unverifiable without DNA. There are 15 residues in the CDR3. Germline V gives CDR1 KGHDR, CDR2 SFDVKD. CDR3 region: CATSGRTGSSNEQFF.

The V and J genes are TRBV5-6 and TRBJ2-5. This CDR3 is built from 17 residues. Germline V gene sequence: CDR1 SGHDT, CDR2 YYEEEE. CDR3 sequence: CASSLGWVPKSQETQYF.